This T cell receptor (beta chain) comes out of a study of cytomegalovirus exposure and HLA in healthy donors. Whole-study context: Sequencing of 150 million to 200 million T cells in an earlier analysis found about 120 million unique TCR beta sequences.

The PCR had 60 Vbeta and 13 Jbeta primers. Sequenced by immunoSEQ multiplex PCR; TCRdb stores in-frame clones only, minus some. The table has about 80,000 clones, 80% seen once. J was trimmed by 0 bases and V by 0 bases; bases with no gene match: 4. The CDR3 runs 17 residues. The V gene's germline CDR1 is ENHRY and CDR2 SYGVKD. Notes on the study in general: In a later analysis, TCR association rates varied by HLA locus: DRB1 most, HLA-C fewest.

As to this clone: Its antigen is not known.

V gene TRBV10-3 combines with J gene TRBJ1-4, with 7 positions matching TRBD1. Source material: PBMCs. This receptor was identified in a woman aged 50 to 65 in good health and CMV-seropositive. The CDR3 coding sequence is TGTGCCATCAGTGAGTCCAGAGGGGGCACAACTAATGAAAAACTGTTTTTT. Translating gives CAISESRGGTTNEKLFF.